This is a list of T cell receptor beta chains from one sample in a study of cytotoxic CD8 clonotypes in ibrutinib-treated CLL. The repertoire was sequenced with immunoSEQ multiplex PCR; TCRdb's copy has only in-frame clones and lacks some. This table has around 200,000 clones, around 70% appearing once. This sample comprised PBMCs, obtained after 12 months of ibrutinib treatment. Receptors originate from a human donor with chronic lymphocytic leukemia. Each CDR3 is given without its conserved first and last residue.

j_gene	v_gene	CDR3aa
TRBJ1-5	TRBV15	ATSQSGQGDNQPQH
TRBJ1-4	TRBV18	ASSPFENEKLF
TRBJ2-3	TRBV7-2	ASSGGRGPDTQY
TRBJ2-7	TRBV10-1	ASSEKVGGPSYEQY
TRBJ1-1	TRBV13	ASSSGGRRNTEAF
TRBJ2-3	TRBV7-2	ASSRGDAGTDTQY
TRBJ2-7	TRBV2	ASSWDRHYEQY
TRBJ2-7	TRBV7-2	ASSSGSHEQY
TRBJ1-1	TRBV7-8	ASSSRQGVGEAF
TRBJ1-4	TRBV5-1	ASSLTGGAGEKLF
TRBJ1-5	TRBV18	ASSEVVDAYGYRQPQH
TRBJ1-5	TRBV6-1	ASSVVPGIDQPQH